This is a list of T cell receptor beta chains from one sample in a study of spatial heterogeneity in lung cancer. Each CDR3 protein is one row after TCRdb ran MiXCR on the 5' RACE reads. Of roughly 72,000 distinct CDR3 sequences listed, 8% to 9.5% were seen once; the top ten hold under 2.5%. Source: PBMCs, taken at follow-up. The receptors derive from a female donor with early-stage non-small cell lung cancer. Both conserved end residues are trimmed from each CDR3. The order of the fields is V gene, clone size, J gene, CDR3 protein. The size of a clone is reported for some rows only, either as once, few or many, or as a class for expanded clones.

>TRBV2|many|TRBJ1-2
ASSEALRFGTSGYT
>TRBV7-2|many|TRBJ2-7
ASSPRAGHGYEQY
>TRBV7-9|.|TRBJ2-5
ASSPGQGRLETQY
>TRBV21-1|few|TRBJ2-3
ASPNWGGTDTQY
>TRBV7-3|many|TRBJ2-1
ASSLTSGTLEEQF
>TRBV24-1|many|TRBJ2-3
ATSDTGTDTQY
>TRBV2|few|TRBJ2-7
ASSDMVEQY
>TRBV18|many|TRBJ2-7
ASSSQREGPYEQY
>TRBV2|.|TRBJ2-7
ASSELGTRPNEQY
>TRBV12-3/TRBV12-4|many|TRBJ1-2
ASSLGLGYGYT
>TRBV30|.|TRBJ1-3
AWSVKGQGDTIY
>TRBV27|many|TRBJ2-7
ASSLQASGKDEQY
>TRBV5-1|many|TRBJ2-2
ASSPSGRDTGELF
>TRBV6-5|.|TRBJ2-3
ASSLGNPFTDTQY
>TRBV7-2|.|TRBJ1-2
ASSLGLGGGYT
>TRBV5-1|.|TRBJ2-7
ASSHGSFTAGGIYEQY